This TCR beta chain was documented in a study of shared clonotypes between healthy human individuals. Turning to this clone: What it binds is not known.

Study-level results: When naive CD4 clonotypes were compared across a handful of donors, around 5% were shared.

TCRdb's table, derived via immunoSEQ multiplex PCR, lists solely in-frame clones and lacks some. The repertoire holds 2 million to 2.5 million clones, with about 92% as singletons. Looked up from germline, CDR1 is SGHTA and CDR2 is FQGNSA. V lost 1 base and J lost 5, with 13 bases in between. This CDR3 region has 15 residues. It was CD45RO-negative cells, positively selected for CCR7, that made up naive CD8 cells, with terminally differentiated effector memory CD45RA+ cells excluded. Material for sequencing was naive CD8+ T cells from PBMCs. The J gene is TRBJ2-3, the V gene TRBV7-2; D could derive from TRBD1 or TRBD2 (5 bases each). This clonotype originated in a man younger than 30 in good health. Some clones in this sample may be carry-over from other donors' samples. CDR3 sequence: CASSLVGVGGDTQYF. In DNA form, the CDR3 reads TGTGCCAGCAGCTTAGTAGGAGTTGGGGGAGATACGCAGTATTTT.